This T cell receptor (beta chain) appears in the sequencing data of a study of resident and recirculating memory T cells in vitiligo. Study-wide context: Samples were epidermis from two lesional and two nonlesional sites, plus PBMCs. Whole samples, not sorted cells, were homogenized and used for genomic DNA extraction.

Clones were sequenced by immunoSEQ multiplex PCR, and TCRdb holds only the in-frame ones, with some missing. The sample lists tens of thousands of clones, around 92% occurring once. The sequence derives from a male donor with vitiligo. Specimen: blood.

The CDR3 loop is CARKKTPVSYEQYF. CDR3 coding DNA: TGTGCCAGAAAAAAGACTCCCGTCTCCTACGAGCAGTACTTC. This chain uses TRBV6-5 with TRBJ2-7; the D is unclear. With 9 bases removed from V and 0 bases from J, the gap between germline ends came to 15 bases. Germline CDR1 is MNHEY and CDR2 is SVGAGI. This CDR3 has 14 amino acids.